The 25 T cell receptor beta chains in this list originate from one sample, sequenced in a study of identical twins. TCRdb processed the 5' RACE reads anew with MiXCR; each CDR3 protein has one entry. Of about 190,000 distinct CDR3 sequences in the sample, approximately 15% are singletons; the top ten hold 40%. These records were also assigned to another study, of T cells expressing NK-cell markers.

Specimen: CD8+ T cells sorted from blood. These receptors came from a woman under 30 in good health.

The V gene is TRBV7-9, the J gene TRBJ1-2; D call uncertain. The length of the CDR3 is 14 residues. Trimming took 5 bases from V and 0 from J, leaving 10 bases between them. Per the germline V gene, CDR1 is SEHNR and CDR2 is FQNEAQ (reference sequence). DNA for the CDR3: TGTGCCAGCAGCGCCCCTGCGGCTAACTATGGCTACACCTTC. Its translation is CASSAPAANYGYTF.

This chain joins TRBV7-9 and TRBJ2-5, with a possible D match to TRBD1 (6 bases). Germline V gives CDR1 SEHNR, CDR2 FQNEAQ (reference sequence). The CDR3 is 15 amino acids. The V end lost 6 bases, the J end lost 3 bases, and 17 bases lay between the germline ends. CDR3 amino acids: CASSSITDRKETQYF. The CDR3 DNA is TGTGCCAGCAGTTCAATTACCGACAGGAAAGAGACCCAGTACTTC.

Many counts were recorded for this clonotype. The rearrangement links TRBV12-3 or TRBV12-4 to TRBJ1-5; D call uncertain. V lost 7 bases and J 0 bases, leaving 7 bases between the germline ends. The CDR3 is made up of 13 amino acids. The CDR3 loop reads CASNAGSNQPQHF. The CDR3 nucleotides are TGTGCCAGCAACGCAGGTAGCAATCAGCCCCAGCATTTT.

The V gene is TRBV19, the J gene TRBJ2-1; a weak D match, TRBD1 (5 bases). Germline CDR1 LNHDA, CDR2 SQIVND (reference sequence). Trimming removed 2 bases from V and 5 bases from J, with 13 bases in between. The CDR3 has 15 amino acids. This chain's CDR3 is CASSIFADTDNEQFF. The CDR3 DNA reads TGTGCCAGTAGTATATTTGCGGACACAGACAATGAGCAGTTCTTC. Full variable domain (remainder filled in from reference TRBV19 and TRBJ2-1): DGGITQSPKYLFRKEGQNVTLSCEQNLNHDAMYWYRQDPGQGLRLIYYSQIVNDFQKGDIAEGYSVSREKKESFPLTVTSAQKNPTAFYLCASSIFADTDNEQFFGPGTRLTVL.

This clonotype was seen only a few times. This sequence joins TRBV5-5 and TRBJ1-1; maybe TRBD1 (5 bases). Germline CDR1 is SGHKS and CDR2 is YYEKEE (reference sequence). V lost 0 bases and J lost 6, with 12 bases in between. CDR3 length: 14 residues. Here the CDR3 reads CASSLAWGPAEAFF. The CDR3 nucleotides are TGTGCCAGCAGCTTGGCTTGGGGACCGGCTGAAGCTTTCTTT. Together with reference TRBV5-5 and TRBJ1-1, the CDR3 gives the full variable domain: DAGVTQSPTHLIKTRGQQVTLRCSPISGHKSVSWYQQVLGQGPQFIFQYYEKEERGRGNFPDRFSARQFPNYSSELNVNALLLGDSALYLCASSLAWGPAEAFFGQGTRLTVV.

This clonotype was picked up a small number of times. The rearrangement joins TRBV12-3 or TRBV12-4 to TRBJ2-1, with D unresolved. V lost 5 bases to trimming and J lost 10 bases, with 9 bases between them. The CDR3 extends over 11 amino acids. The CDR3 loop reads CASSPSSEQFF. As DNA, the CDR3 is TGTGCCAGCAGTCCCAGTTCGGAGCAGTTCTTC.

The genes are TRBV2 and TRBJ1-1; D might be TRBD1 (5 bases). CDR3 length equals 14 residues. The V and J ends lost 7 bases and 3 bases respectively, with 15 bases between them. Germline loops: CDR1 SNHLY, CDR2 FYNNEI. For the CDR3, the DNA is TGTGCCAGCAATGGGGGTCAGGGTTACACTGAAGCTTTCTTT. Translated: CASNGGQGYTEAFF.

This clonotype has a handful of counts. The V and J genes are TRBV6-1 and TRBJ1-1; D perhaps matches TRBD1 (6 bases). V lost 7 bases and J lost 0, with 12 bases in between. The CDR3 consists of 14 residues. The germline V gene encodes CDR1 MNHNS and CDR2 SASEGT. This CDR3 is CASTTGGMNTEAFF. The CDR3 DNA follows: TGTGCCAGCACTACGGGGGGCATGAACACTGAAGCTTTCTTT.

The chain joins TRBV11-2 to TRBJ2-2, with 12 bases aligning to TRBD2. J gave up 5 bases and V 2 bases, and 9 bases lay outside the gene matches. Germline CDR1 and CDR2: SGHAT and FQNNGV. The CDR3 consists of 18 residues. The CDR3 sequence: CASSLRPSGRAGTGELFF. DNA of the CDR3: TGTGCCAGCAGCTTAAGACCTAGCGGGAGGGCCGGGACCGGGGAGCTGTTTTTT.

This chain links TRBV10-3 with TRBJ2-7, with D perhaps TRBD2 (5 bases). The CDR3 is 14 amino acids. Per the germline V gene, CDR1 is ENHRY and CDR2 is SYGVKD. V lost 0 bases to trimming and J lost 0 bases, with 6 bases between them. CDR3 nucleotide sequence: TGTGCCATCAGTGAGTCAGGGAGCTCCTACGAGCAGTACTTC. Translating gives CAISESGSSYEQYF.

Only a few counts were recorded for this clonotype. The chain is built from TRBV4-1 and TRBJ2-7, with a possible D match to TRBD2 (5 bases). Germline values: CDR1 MGHRA, CDR2 YSYEKL. The CDR3 is made up of 13 amino acids. Trimming removed 0 bases from V and 2 bases from J, with 5 bases in between. CDR3 in amino acids: CASSQDGTYEQYF. The CDR3 region has the DNA TGCGCCAGCAGCCAAGACGGGACCTACGAGCAGTACTTC.

This rearrangement joins TRBV12-3 or TRBV12-4 to TRBJ1-2; D uncertain. V was cut by 2 bases and J by 4 bases, with 11 bases left in between. The CDR3 length is 14 residues. CDR3 sequence: CASSLYVTSYGYTF. CDR3 in DNA: TGTGCCAGCAGTTTATATGTTACTAGCTATGGCTACACCTTC.

This clonotype has more than one count but fewer than ten. V usage is TRBV28 and J usage is TRBJ2-1; possibly TRBD2 for D (6 bases). V lost 3 bases to trimming and J lost 3 bases, with 9 bases between them. CDR3 size: 14 residues. Germline V CDR1 and CDR2: MDHEN, SYDVKM. CDR3 sequence: CASSLRTIYNEQFF. CDR3 nucleotides: TGTGCCAGCAGTTTGAGGACTATCTACAATGAGCAGTTCTTC.

This clonotype was recorded a few times. Written as DNA, the CDR3 is TGTGCCACCAGCAGAGATCGGGGGTCCGAGCAGTACTTC. Its translation is CATSRDRGSEQYF. This sequence joins TRBV15 and TRBJ2-7; TRBD2 might be the D (6 bases). From germline, CDR1 is LNHNV and CDR2 YYDKDF (reference sequence). CDR3 size: 13 residues. V shed 0 bases and J shed 6 bases, with 9 bases lying between them.

The V and J genes are TRBV27 and TRBJ2-2; TRBD1 might be the D (6 bases). The germline gives CDR1 MNHEY, CDR2 SMNVEV (reference sequence). The V end lost 2 bases, the J end lost 5 bases, and 9 bases lay between the germline ends. The length of the CDR3 is 14 residues. The CDR3 nucleotides are TGTGCCAGCAGTTTACTCCAGGGGACCGGGGAGCTGTTTTTT. Protein: CASSLLQGTGELFF.

The chain has TRBV6-5 and TRBJ2-7; 10 bases line up with TRBD2. Trimming removed 3 bases from V and 5 bases from J; junction bases left unmatched: 7. CDR3 length: 15 residues. Germline loops: CDR1 MNHEY, CDR2 SVGAGI. The CDR3 region is CASSYISGRVHEQYF. The CDR3 nucleotides read TGTGCCAGCAGTTATATCAGCGGGAGGGTGCACGAGCAGTACTTC.

In DNA, the CDR3 is TGCAGTGCTAGAGAGGGGAGGGCGGTTTACAATGAGCAGTTCTTC. It yields the protein CSAREGRAVYNEQFF. The chain combines TRBV20-1 with TRBJ2-1; 7 bases match TRBD2. V trimming: 0 bases; J trimming: 4 bases; junction bases outside the gene matches: 6. The CDR3 spans 15 residues. Germline V gene lookup returns CDR1 DFQATT and CDR2 SNEGSKA (reference sequence).

Ten or more counts support this clonotype. The chain recombines TRBV12-3 or TRBV12-4 with TRBJ1-1; no clear D gene. The CDR3 sequence is 11 residues long. Trimming cost V 6 bases and J 2 bases, with 4 bases left between them. This CDR3 reads CASRVNTEAFF. The CDR3, as DNA: TGTGCCAGCAGAGTAAACACTGAAGCTTTCTTT.

This rearrangement joins TRBV7-8 to TRBJ2-7; tentative D call: TRBD1 (6 bases). Germline CDR1 is SGHVS and CDR2 is FQNEAQ. V lost 0 bases, J lost 0 bases, and 12 bases lay in between. The CDR3 contains 16 residues. CDR3 sequence reads: CASSLAVTGYSYEQYF. The CDR3 DNA sequence: TGTGCCAGCAGCTTAGCGGTGACAGGATACTCCTACGAGCAGTACTTC.

Only a few counts were recorded for this clonotype. The V gene is TRBV9, the J gene TRBJ1-2; D not resolved. The CDR3 runs 10 residues. V was clipped by 3 bases and J by 11 bases, with 8 bases between them. CDR1 is SGDLS, CDR2 YYNGEE, per germline. The CDR3 loop is CASSGPRYTF. The CDR3 DNA sequence: TGTGCCAGCAGCGGACCGAGGTACACCTTC.

This clonotype has just a few counts. The V call is TRBV3-1, the J call TRBJ2-7; 10 bases agree with TRBD2. The CDR3 extends over 16 amino acids. The junction had 11 bases not matched to a gene; V was cut back by 5 bases and J by 4 bases. Germline CDR1 and CDR2: LGHDT and YNNKEL (reference sequence). The chain's CDR3 is CASSAPANSGRYEQYF. DNA of the CDR3: TGTGCCAGCAGCGCCCCGGCGAATAGCGGGAGGTACGAGCAGTACTTC.

Only a few counts were recorded for this clonotype. The chain couples TRBV12-5 to TRBJ1-1; D gene ambiguous. Germline V gene lookup returns CDR1 LGHNT and CDR2 FRNRAP. CDR3 length equals 16 residues. The V end was cut by 1 base, the J end by 1 base, with 13 bases between. The CDR3 sequence is CASGLEVGAGNTEAFF. The DNA of the CDR3 is TGTGCTAGTGGTTTGGAAGTAGGTGCCGGGAACACTGAAGCTTTCTTT.

The chain carries TRBV6-6 and TRBJ2-7, with D unclear. This CDR3 has 11 amino acids. CDR1 is MNHNY, CDR2 SVGAGI, per germline (reference sequence). Trimming left V 2 bases short and J 6 bases short, with 5 bases between. In nucleotides, the CDR3 is TGTGCCAGCAGTTACGGGCCCGAGCAGTACTTC. Translated, it gives CASSYGPEQYF.

The chain links TRBV6-2 or TRBV6-3 to TRBJ1-1; D is ambiguous. Trimming removed 2 bases at V and 4 bases at J, with 2 bases between. The CDR3 extends over 11 amino acids. Germline V gene sequence: CDR1 MNHEY, CDR2 SVGEGT. The CDR3 DNA reads TGTGCCAGCAGTTACCCCACTGAAGCTTTCTTT. Translating gives CASSYPTEAFF.

The CDR3 spells CASSVTVSGTALDTQYF. The CDR3 region has the DNA TGTGCCAGCAGCGTAACGGTATCGGGGACAGCATTAGATACGCAGTATTTT. The rearrangement links TRBV9 to TRBJ2-3; 7 bases are a match to TRBD1. Germline CDR1 is SGDLS and CDR2 is YYNGEE. The V and J ends lost 1 base and 5 bases, in that order; junction bases with no gene match: 13. The CDR3 is 17 amino acids. The whole variable domain, remainder taken from reference TRBV9 and TRBJ2-3, is DSGVTQTPKHLITATGQRVTLRCSPRSGDLSVYWYQQSLDQGLQFLIQYYNGEERAKGNILERFSAQQFPDLHSELNLSSLELGDSALYFCASSVTVSGTALDTQYFGPGTRLTVL.